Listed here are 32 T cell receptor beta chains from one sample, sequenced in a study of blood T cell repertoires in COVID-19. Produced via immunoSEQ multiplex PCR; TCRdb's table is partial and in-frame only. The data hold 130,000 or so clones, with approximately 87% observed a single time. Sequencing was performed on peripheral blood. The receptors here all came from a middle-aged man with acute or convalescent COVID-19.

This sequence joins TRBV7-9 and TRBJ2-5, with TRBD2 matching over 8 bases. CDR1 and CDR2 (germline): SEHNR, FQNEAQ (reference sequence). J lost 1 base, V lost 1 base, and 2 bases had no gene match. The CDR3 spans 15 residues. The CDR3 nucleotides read TGTGCCAGCAGCTTAGGAGCGGGGGCCCAAGAGACCCAGTACTTC. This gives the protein CASSLGAGAQETQYF.

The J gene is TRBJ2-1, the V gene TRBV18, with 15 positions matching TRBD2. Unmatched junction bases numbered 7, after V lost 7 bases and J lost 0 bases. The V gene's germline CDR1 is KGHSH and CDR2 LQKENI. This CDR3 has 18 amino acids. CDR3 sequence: CASLPGLAGGFSYNEQFF. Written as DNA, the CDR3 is TGTGCCAGCTTACCGGGACTAGCGGGAGGATTCTCCTACAATGAGCAGTTCTTC.

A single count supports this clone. CDR3 loop: CASSPIQARNTEAFF. CDR3 DNA: TGTGCCAGCTCACCGATACAGGCGAGGAACACTGAAGCTTTCTTT. The V and J genes are TRBV18 and TRBJ1-1, with D maybe TRBD1 (5 bases). The CDR3 is 15 amino acids. Germline V CDR1 and CDR2: KGHSH, LQKENI. Trimming left V 3 bases short and J 1 base short, with 12 bases between.

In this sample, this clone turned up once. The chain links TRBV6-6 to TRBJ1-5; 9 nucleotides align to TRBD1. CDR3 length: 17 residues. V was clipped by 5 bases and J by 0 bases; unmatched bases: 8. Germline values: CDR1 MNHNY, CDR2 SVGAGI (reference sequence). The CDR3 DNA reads TGTGCCAGCAGTCCTCGGACAGGGGAGTATAGCAATCAGCCCCAGCATTTT. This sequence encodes CASSPRTGEYSNQPQHF.

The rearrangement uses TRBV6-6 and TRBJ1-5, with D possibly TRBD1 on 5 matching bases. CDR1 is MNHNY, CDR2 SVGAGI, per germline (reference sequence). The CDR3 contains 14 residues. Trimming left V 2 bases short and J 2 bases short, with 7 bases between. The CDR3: CASSYETGNQPQHF. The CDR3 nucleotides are TGTGCCAGCAGTTACGAGACAGGCAATCAGCCCCAGCATTTT.

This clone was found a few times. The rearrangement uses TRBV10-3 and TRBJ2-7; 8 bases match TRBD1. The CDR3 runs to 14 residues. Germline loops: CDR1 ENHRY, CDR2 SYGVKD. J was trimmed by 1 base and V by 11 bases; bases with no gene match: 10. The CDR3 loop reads CAAGTGGRSYEQYF. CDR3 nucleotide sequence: TGTGCCGCCGGAACAGGGGGGAGGTCCTACGAGCAGTACTTC.

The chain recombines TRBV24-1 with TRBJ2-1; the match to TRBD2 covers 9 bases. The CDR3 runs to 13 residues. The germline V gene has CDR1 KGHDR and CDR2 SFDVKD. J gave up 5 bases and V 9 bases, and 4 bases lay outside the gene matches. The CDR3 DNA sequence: TGTGCCACCCGGGCTAGCGGGAACAATGAGCAGTTCTTC. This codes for CATRASGNNEQFF.

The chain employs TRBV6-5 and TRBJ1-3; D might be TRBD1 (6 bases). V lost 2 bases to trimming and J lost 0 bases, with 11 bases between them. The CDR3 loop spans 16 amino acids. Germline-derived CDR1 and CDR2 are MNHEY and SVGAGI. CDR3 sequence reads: CASSYDRLSSGNTIYF. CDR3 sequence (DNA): TGTGCCAGCAGTTACGACAGGTTGAGCTCTGGAAACACCATATATTTT.

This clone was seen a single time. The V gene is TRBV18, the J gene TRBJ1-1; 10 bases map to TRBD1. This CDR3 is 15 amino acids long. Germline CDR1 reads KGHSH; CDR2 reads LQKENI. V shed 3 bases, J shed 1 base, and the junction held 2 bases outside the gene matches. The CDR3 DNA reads TGTGCCAGCTCACCCGGGACAGGGGCGAACACTGAAGCTTTCTTT. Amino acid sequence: CASSPGTGANTEAFF.

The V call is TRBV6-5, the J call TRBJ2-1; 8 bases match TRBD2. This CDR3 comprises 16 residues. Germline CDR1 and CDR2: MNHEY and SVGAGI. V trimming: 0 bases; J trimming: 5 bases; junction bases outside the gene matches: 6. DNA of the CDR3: TGTGCCAGCAGTTACTCTTCTAGCGGGTCTCACAATGAGCAGTTCTTC. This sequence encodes CASSYSSSGSHNEQFF.

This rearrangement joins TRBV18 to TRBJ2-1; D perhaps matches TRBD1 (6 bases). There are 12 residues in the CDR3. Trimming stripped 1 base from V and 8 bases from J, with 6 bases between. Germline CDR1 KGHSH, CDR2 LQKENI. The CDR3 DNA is TGTGCCAGCTCACCACAGGGGGATGAGCAGTTCTTC. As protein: CASSPQGDEQFF.

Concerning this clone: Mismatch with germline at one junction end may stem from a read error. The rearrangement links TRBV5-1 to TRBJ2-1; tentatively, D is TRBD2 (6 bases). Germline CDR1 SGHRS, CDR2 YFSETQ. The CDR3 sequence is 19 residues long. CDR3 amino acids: CASSLGGSGPLLFYNEQFF. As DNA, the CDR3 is TGCGCCAGCAGTTTGGGGGGAAGCGGCCCCCTCCTGTTTTACAATGAGCAGTTCTTC.

The CDR3 nucleotides are TGTGCCAGCAGCCAAGATCGGAGGAGCTCCTATAATTCACCCCTCCACTTT. Amino acids: CASSQDRRSSYNSPLHF. This chain joins TRBV14 and TRBJ1-6; D is uncertain. This CDR3 region has 17 residues. The germline gives CDR1 SGHDN, CDR2 FVKESK. Deletions cut 0 bases from V and 0 bases from J, with 9 bases between.

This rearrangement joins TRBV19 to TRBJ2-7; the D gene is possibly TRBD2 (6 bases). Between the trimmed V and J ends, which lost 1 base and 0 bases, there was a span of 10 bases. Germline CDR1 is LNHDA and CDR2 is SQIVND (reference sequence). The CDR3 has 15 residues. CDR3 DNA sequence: TGTGCCAGTAGTATAGGAGCGGGCCTCTCCTACGAGCAGTACTTC. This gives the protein CASSIGAGLSYEQYF.

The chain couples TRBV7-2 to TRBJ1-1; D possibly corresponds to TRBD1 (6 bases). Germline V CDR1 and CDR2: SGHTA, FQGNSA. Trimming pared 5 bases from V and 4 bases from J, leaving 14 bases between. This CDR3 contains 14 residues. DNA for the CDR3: TGTGCCAGCAGCGCTCAGGGGTTTGGCACTGAAGCTTTCTTT. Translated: CASSAQGFGTEAFF.

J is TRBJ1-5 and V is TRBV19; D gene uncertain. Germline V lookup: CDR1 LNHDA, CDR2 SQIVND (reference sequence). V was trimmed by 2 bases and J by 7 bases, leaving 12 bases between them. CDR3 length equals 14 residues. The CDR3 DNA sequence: TGTGCCAGTAGTATAACGCTAACCGGGCAGCCCCAGCATTTT. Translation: CASSITLTGQPQHF. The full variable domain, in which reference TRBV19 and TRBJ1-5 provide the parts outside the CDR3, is DGGITQSPKYLFRKEGQNVTLSCEQNLNHDAMYWYRQDPGQGLRLIYYSQIVNDFQKGDIAEGYSVSREKKESFPLTVTSAQKNPTAFYLCASSITLTGQPQHFGDGTRLSIL.

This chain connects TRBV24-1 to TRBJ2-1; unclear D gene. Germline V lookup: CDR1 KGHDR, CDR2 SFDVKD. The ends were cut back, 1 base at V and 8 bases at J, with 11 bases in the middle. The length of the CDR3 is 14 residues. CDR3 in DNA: TGTGCCACCAGTGATTTATCGGAGCCCCATGAGCAGTTCTTC. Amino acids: CATSDLSEPHEQFF.

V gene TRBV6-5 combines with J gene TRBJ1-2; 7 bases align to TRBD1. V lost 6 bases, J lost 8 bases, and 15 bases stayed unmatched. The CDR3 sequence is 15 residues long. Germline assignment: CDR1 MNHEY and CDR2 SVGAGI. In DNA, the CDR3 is TGTGCCAGCAGCACCCTACGCAGGGGGGAGTACGGCTACACCTTC. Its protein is CASSTLRRGEYGYTF.

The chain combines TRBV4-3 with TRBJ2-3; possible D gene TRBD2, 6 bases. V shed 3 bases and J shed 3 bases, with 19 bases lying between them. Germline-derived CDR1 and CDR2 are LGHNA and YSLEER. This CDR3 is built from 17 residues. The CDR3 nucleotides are TGCGCCAGCAGCCAGGGGACTCAGGGTACCAATACAGATACGCAGTATTTT. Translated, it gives CASSQGTQGTNTDTQYF.

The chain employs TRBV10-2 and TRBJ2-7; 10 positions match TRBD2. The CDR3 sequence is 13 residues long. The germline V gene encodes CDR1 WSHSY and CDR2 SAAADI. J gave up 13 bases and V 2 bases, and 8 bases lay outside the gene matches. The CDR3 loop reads CASSETSGIPFYF. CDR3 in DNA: TGCGCCAGCAGTGAGACTAGCGGGATTCCATTTTACTTC.

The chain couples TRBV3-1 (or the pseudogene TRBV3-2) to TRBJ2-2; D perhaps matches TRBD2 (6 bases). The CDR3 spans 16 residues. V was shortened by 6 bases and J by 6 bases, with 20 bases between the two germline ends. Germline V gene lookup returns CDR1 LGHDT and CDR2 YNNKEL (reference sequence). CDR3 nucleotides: TGTGCCAGCAGTCGAAGACTAGTCGGGGCGTCCGGGGAGCTGTTTTTT. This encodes CASSRRLVGASGELFF.

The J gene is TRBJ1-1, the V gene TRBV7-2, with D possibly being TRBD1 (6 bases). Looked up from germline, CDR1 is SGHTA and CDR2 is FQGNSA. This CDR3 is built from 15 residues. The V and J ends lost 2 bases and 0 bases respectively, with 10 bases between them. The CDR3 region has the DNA TGTGCCAGCAGCTTAACAGGGTGGGTGAACACTGAAGCTTTCTTT. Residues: CASSLTGWVNTEAFF.

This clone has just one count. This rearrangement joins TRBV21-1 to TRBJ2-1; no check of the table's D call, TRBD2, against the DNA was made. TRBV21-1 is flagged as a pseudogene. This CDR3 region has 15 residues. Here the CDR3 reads CASSNGTSGSNEQFF. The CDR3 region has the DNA TGTGCCAGCAGCAACGGGACTAGCGGGAGCAATGAGCAGTTCTTC.

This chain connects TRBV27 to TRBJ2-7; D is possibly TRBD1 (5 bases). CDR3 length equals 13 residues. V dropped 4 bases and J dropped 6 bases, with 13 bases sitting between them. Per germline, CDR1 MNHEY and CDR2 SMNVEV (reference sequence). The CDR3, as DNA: TGTGCCAGCAGTTCCCTGGTAGGGGTCGAGCAGTACTTC. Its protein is CASSSLVGVEQYF.

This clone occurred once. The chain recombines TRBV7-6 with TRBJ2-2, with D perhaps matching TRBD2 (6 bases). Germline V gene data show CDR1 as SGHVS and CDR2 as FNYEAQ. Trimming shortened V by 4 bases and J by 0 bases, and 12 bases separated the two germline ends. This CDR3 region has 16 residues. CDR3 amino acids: CASSSQTSSNTGELFF. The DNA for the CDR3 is TGTGCCAGCAGCTCTCAAACTAGCTCGAACACCGGGGAGCTGTTTTTT.

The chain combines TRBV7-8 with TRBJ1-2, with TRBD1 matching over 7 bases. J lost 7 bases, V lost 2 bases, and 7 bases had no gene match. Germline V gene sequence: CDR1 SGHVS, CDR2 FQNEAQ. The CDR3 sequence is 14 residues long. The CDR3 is CASSLTLTGLGYTF. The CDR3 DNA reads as TGTGCCAGCAGCTTAACCCTGACAGGGCTTGGCTACACCTTC.

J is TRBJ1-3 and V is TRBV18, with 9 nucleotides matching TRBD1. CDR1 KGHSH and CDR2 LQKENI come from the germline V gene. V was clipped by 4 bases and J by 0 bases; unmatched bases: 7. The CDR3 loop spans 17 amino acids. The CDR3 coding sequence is TGTGCCAGCTCACAGGGACAGGGACCCTCCTCTGGAAACACCATATATTTT. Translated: CASSQGQGPSSGNTIYF.

The CDR3: CATSEPLAVGGTDTQYF. CDR3 DNA: TGTGCCACCAGTGAGCCCCTAGCGGTTGGGGGCACAGATACGCAGTATTTT. The chain recombines TRBV24-1 with TRBJ2-3, with TRBD2 matching over 7 bases. Germline CDR1 KGHDR, CDR2 SFDVKD. This CDR3 comprises 17 residues. J lost 1 base, V lost 4 bases, and 10 bases had no gene match.

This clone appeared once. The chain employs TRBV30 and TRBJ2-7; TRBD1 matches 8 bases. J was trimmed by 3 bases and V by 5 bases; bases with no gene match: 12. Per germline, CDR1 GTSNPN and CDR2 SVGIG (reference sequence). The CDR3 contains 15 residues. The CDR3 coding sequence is TGTGCCTGGGCGGCAGGGGGCGCGGGTGGCTACGAGCAGTACTTC. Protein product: CAWAAGGAGGYEQYF.

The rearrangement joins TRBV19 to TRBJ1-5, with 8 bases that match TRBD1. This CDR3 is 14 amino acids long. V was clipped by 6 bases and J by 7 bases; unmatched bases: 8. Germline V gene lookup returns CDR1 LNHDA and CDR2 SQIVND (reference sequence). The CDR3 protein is CASSRGQGGQPQHF. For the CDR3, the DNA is TGTGCCAGTAGCCGCGGACAGGGCGGACAGCCCCAGCATTTT.

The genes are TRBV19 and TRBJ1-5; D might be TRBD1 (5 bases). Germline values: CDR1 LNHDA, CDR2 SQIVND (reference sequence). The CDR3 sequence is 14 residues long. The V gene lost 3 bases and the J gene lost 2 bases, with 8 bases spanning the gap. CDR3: CASSIKQGNQPQHF. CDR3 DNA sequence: TGTGCCAGTAGTATCAAACAGGGCAATCAGCCCCAGCATTTT.

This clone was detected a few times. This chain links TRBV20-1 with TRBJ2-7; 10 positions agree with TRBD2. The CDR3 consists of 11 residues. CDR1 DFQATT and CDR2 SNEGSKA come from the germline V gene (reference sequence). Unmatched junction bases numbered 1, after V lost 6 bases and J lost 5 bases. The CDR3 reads CSAGLADEQYF. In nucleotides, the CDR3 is TGCAGTGCCGGACTAGCGGACGAGCAGTACTTC.